This T cell receptor (beta chain) came from a study of OX40 agonist ivuxolimab in advanced cancers. Overall study context: Enrolled patients in dose escalation had cancers that were hepatocellular carcinoma, melanoma, renal cell or head and neck cancer. A male proportion of about 84% was recorded, with mean age about 62 years and range roughly 20 to 85. Broader study findings: Compared with others, partial responders at 0.1-3.0 mg/kg displayed clonal expansion among the lowest.

This CDR3 has 14 amino acids. The V and J ends lost 0 bases and 6 bases respectively, with 10 bases between them. Germline V gene sequence: CDR1 SGHRS, CDR2 YFSETQ. Produced via immunoSEQ multiplex PCR; TCRdb's table is partial and in-frame only. The sample contains about 61,000 clones, about 88% of which appear only once. On this clone itself: Its specificity is not known.

The chain has TRBV5-1 and TRBJ2-1, with D perhaps TRBD1 or TRBD2 (5 bases each). This receptor was obtained from an adult with an advanced solid tumor such as melanoma, head and neck, liver or kidney cancer. The sequenced sample was CD4+ or CD8+ T cells sorted from blood, obtained in a trial of the OX40 agonist ivuxolimab. The CDR3 bases are TGCGCCAGCAGCTTGGGGGGACCGGGCAATGAGCAGTTCTTC. Translation: CASSLGGPGNEQFF.